The rows below give T cell receptor beta chains drawn from one sample of a study of CD8 T cells in Susac syndrome. TCRdb reprocessed the immunoSEQ multiplex PCR reads with MiXCR, giving one entry per CDR3 protein. The data show tens of thousands of distinct CDR3 sequences, about 94% seen once. Sequencing input: CD8+ T cells from PBMCs. The receptors shown here come from a human donor with Susac syndrome. CDR3s include the opening cysteine and the closing phenylalanine or tryptophan.

V gene	J gene	CDR3 protein
TRBV9	TRBJ1-3	CASSVETGTVNTIYF
TRBV30	TRBJ2-7	CAWRGRTGTPYEQYF
TRBV5-4	TRBJ2-7	CASRTRQGGEQYF
TRBV16	TRBJ2-7	CASSPRDRGGEQYF
TRBV9	TRBJ2-1	CASSAGGDRDWNEQFF
TRBV28	TRBJ1-6	CASSSTPVVTHNSPLHF
TRBV7-2	TRBJ2-2	CASSLDGELFF
TRBV27	TRBJ2-1	CASSLSTGDDSYNEQFF
TRBV27	TRBJ2-7	CASSSTGIYEQYF
TRBV11-2	TRBJ2-3	CASNEGGFGTDTQYF
TRBV9	TRBJ1-2	CASSGLGQGALDGYTF
TRBV20-1	TRBJ2-5	CSARDTLGLKETQYF
TRBV7-8	TRBJ2-1	CASSLVVRHSYNEQFF
TRBV7-6	TRBJ2-7	CASSPAGTGGSEQYF
TRBV4-1	TRBJ2-2	CASSLSNLTPTGELFF
TRBV6-5	TRBJ1-6	CASTPGWDSPLHF
TRBV19	TRBJ2-7	CASSIDIGTGNPEQYF
TRBV9	TRBJ1-3	CASSLDATLSSGDTIYF